Described below is a single TCR beta chain sequence and its context. TCRdb re-derived calls from the RT-PCR reads in MiXCR, one entry per CDR3 protein. The repertoire has fewer than 700,000 distinct CDR3 sequences, 10% to 15% of them found once; the top ten carry around 12%. This entry belongs to a study of response to subunit inactivated influenza vaccine. V was shortened by 2 bases and J by 7 bases, with 7 bases between the two germline ends. There are 12 residues in the CDR3. From germline, CDR1 is LGHDT and CDR2 YNNKEL (reference sequence). Sequenced here: PBMCs from blood, sampled roughly 46 days after vaccination. The clonotype comes from a man aged 50 to 60 who received an inactivated influenza vaccine. V usage is TRBV3-1 and J usage is TRBJ2-3; D is ambiguous. The CDR3 here is CASSQSENTQYF. The CDR3 nucleotides read TGTGCCAGCAGCCAAAGTGAAAATACGCAGTATTTT.